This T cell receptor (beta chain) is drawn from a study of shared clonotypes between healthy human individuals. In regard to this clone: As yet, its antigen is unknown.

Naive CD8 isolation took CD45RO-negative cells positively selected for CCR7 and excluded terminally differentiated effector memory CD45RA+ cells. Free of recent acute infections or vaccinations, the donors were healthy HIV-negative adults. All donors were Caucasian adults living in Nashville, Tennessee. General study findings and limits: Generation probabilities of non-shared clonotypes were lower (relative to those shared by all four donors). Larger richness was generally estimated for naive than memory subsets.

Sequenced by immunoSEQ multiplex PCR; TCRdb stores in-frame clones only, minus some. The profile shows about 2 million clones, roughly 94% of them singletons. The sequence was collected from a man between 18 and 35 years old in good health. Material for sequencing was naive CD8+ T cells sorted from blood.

CDR3 DNA: TGTGCCAGCAGCAAAGGCCAGGATCCAATGAACACTGAAGCTTTCTTT. It translates to CASSKGQDPMNTEAFF. The chain couples TRBV5-4 to TRBJ1-1; D call uncertain. The V and J ends lost 4 bases and 0 bases respectively, with 16 bases between them. Germline V gene data show CDR1 as SGHNT and CDR2 as YYREEE (reference sequence). This CDR3 is 16 amino acids long.